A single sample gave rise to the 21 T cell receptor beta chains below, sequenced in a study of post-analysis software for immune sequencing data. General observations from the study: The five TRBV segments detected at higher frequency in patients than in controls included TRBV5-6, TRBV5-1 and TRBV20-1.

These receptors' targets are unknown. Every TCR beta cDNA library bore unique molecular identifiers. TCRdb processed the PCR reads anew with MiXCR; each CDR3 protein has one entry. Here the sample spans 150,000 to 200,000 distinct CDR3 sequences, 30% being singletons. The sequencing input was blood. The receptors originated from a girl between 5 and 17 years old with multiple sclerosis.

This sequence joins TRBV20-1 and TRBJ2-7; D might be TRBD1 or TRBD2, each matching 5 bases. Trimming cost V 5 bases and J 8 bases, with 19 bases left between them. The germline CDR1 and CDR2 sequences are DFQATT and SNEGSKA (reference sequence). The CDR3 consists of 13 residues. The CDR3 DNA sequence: TGCAGTGCTGGCCGGGACGGTACTACGCAGCAGTACTTC. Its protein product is CSAGRDGTTQQYF.

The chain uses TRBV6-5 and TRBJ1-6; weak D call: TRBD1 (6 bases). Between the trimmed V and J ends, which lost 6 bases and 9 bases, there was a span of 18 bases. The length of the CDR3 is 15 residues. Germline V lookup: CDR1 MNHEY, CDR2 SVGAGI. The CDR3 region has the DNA TGTGCCAGCAGCCCCCAGGGGTTGGGTGGTTCACCCCTCCACTTT. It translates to CASSPQGLGGSPLHF.

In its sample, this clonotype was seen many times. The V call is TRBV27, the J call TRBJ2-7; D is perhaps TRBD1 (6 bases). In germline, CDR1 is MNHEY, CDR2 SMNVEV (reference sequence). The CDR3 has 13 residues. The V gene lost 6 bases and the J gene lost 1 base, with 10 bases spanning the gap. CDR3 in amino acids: CASRPGQSYEQYF. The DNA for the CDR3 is TGTGCCAGCAGGCCTGGACAGTCCTACGAGCAGTACTTC.

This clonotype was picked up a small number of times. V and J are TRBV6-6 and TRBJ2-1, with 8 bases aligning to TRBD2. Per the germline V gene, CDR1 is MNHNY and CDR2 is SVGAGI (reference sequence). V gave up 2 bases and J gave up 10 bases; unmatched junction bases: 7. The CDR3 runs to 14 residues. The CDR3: CASSYERRGGEQFF. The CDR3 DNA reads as TGTGCCAGCAGTTACGAGAGACGGGGGGGAGAGCAGTTCTTC.

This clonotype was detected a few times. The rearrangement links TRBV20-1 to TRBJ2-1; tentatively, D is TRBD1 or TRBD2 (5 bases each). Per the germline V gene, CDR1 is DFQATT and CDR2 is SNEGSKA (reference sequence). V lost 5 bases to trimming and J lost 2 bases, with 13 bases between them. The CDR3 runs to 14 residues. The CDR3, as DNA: TGCAGTGCTTTGGACGGGACCACCTACAATGAGCAGTTCTTC. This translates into CSALDGTTYNEQFF.

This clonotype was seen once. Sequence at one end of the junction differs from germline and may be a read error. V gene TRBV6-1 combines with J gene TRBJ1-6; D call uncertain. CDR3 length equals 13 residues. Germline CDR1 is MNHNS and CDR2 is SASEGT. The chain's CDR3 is CGSTIMENSPLHF. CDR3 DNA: TGCGGGTCGACAATTATGGAGAATTCACCCCTCCACTTT.

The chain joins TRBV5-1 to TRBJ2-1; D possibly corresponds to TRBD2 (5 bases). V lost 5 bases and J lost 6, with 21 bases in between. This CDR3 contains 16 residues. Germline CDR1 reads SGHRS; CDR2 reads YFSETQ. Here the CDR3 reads CASSFGSSRSGNEQFF. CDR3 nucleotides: TGCGCCAGCAGTTTTGGTTCTAGCAGGAGTGGCAATGAGCAGTTCTTC.

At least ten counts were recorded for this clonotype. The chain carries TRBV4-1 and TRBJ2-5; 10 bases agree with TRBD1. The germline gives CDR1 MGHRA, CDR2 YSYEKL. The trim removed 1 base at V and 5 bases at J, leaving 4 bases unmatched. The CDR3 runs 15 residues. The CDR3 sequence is CASSQVTGGWETQYF. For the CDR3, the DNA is TGCGCCAGCAGCCAAGTGACAGGGGGCTGGGAGACCCAGTACTTC.

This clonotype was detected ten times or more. Written as DNA, the CDR3 is TGTGCCAGCAGCCGGGGAGACTACGAGCAGTACTTC. It yields the protein CASSRGDYEQYF. The gene calls are TRBV3-1 and TRBJ2-7; tentative D call: TRBD2 (5 bases). V lost 4 bases to trimming and J lost 3 bases, with 7 bases between them. In germline, CDR1 is LGHDT, CDR2 YNNKEL (reference sequence). There are 12 residues in the CDR3.

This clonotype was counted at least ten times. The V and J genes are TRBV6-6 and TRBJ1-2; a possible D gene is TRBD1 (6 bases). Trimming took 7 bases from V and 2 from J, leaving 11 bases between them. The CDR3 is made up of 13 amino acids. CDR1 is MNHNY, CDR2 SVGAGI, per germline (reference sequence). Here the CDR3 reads CASMPGVNYGYTF. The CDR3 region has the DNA TGTGCCAGCATGCCAGGGGTGAACTATGGCTACACCTTC.

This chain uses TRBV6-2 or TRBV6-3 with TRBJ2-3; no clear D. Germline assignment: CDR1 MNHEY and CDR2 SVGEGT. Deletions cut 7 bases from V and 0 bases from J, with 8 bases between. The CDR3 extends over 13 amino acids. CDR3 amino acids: CASIKGSTDTQYF. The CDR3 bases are TGTGCCAGCATAAAAGGCAGCACAGATACGCAGTATTTT.

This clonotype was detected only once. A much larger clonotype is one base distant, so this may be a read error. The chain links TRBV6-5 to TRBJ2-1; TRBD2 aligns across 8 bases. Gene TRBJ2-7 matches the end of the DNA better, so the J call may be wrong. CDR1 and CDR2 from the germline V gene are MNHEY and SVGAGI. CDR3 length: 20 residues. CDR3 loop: CASSSNLAGLTQSSYNEQYF. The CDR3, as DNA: TGTGCCAGCAGTTCGAACTTAGCGGGACTAACCCAGAGCTCCTACAATGAGCAGTACTTC.

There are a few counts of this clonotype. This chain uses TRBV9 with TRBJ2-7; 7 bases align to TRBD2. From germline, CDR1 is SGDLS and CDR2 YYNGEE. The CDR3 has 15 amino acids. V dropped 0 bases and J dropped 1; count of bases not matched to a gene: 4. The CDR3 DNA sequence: TGTGCCAGCAGCGTAGGTCCTAGCGGATCCTACGAGCAGTACTTC. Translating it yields CASSVGPSGSYEQYF.

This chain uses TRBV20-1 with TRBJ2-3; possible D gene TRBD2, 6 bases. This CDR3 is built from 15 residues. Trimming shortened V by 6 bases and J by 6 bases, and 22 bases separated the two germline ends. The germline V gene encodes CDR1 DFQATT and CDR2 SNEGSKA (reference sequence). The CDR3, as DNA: TGCAGTGCCCAGAGACCGGGGAGGCCAGGGGATACGCAGTATTTT. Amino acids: CSAQRPGRPGDTQYF.

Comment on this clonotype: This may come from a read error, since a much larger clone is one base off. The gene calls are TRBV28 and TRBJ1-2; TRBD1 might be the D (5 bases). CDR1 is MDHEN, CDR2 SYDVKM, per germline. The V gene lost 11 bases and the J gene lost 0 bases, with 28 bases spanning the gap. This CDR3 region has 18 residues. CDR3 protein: CAGDPVNFLDSPNYGYTF. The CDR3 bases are TGTGCCGGCGACCCGGTTAATTTTTTAGACAGTCCTAACTATGGCTACACCTTC.

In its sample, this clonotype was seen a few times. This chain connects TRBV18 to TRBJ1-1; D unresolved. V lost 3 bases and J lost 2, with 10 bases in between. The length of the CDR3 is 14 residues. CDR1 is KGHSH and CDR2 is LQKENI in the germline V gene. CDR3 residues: CASSPAPSNTEAFF. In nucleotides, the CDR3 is TGTGCCAGCTCACCGGCGCCCAGCAACACTGAAGCTTTCTTT.

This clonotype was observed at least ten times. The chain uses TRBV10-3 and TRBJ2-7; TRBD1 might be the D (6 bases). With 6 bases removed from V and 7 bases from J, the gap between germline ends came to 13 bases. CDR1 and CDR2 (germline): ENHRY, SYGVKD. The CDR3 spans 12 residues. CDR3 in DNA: TGTGCCATCAGCCAGGCAGGGGAAGAGCAGTACTTC. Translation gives CAISQAGEEQYF.

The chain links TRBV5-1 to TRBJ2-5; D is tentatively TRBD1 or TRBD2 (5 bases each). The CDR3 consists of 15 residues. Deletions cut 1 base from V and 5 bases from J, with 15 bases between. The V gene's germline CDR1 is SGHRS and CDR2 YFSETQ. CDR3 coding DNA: TGCGCCAGCAGCTTGCAAGGGGAGAACAAGGAGACCCAGTACTTC. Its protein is CASSLQGENKETQYF.

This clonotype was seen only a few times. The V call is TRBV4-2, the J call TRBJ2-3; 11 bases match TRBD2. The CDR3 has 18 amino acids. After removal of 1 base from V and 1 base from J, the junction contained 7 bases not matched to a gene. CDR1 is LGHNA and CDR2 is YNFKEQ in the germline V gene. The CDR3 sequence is CASSQGTSGSLGTDTQYF. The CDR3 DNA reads TGTGCCAGCAGCCAAGGAACTAGCGGGAGCTTGGGCACAGATACGCAGTATTTT.

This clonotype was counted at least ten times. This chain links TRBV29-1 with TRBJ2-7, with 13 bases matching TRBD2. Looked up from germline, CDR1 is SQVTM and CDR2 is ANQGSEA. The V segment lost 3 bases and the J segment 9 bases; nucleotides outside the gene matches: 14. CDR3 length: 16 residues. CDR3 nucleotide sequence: TGCAGCGTTGAGGGAGGACTAGCGGGAGATAAAGGTGCGCAGTACTTC. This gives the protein CSVEGGLAGDKGAQYF.

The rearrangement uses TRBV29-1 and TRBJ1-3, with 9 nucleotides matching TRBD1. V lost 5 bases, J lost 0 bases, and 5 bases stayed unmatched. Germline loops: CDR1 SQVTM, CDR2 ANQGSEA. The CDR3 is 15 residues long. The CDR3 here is CSVYGTGNSGNTIYF. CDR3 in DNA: TGCAGCGTTTACGGGACAGGGAACTCTGGAAACACCATATATTTT. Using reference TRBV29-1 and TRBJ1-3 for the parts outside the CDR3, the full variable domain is SAVISQKPSRDICQRGTSLTIQCQVDSQVTMMFWYRQQPGQSLTLIATANQGSEATYESGFVIDKFPISRPNLTFSTLTVSNMSPEDSSIYLCSVYGTGNSGNTIYFGEGSWLTVV.